The clone carrying this T cell receptor (beta chain) turned up a few times. Its specificity is not known. The source of the sample is a study of T cell responses to AZD1222 COVID-19 vaccine. Whole-study findings and limits: Among the donors, most were white British and more were female, and clonal diversity was possibly underestimated. The CD4 TCRs associated with vaccination extended across spike and predominated at 160-218 and 743-854.

The ends were cut back, 1 base at V and 6 bases at J, with 8 bases in the middle. Germline loops: CDR1 SGHTA, CDR2 FQGNSA. This CDR3 has 13 residues. Method: immunoSEQ multiplex PCR; TCRdb's copy keeps in-frame clones and lacks some. Of tens of thousands of clones listed, 75% to 90% are singletons. This TCR was recovered from an adult who received the AZD1222 COVID-19 vaccine. The chain couples TRBV7-2 to TRBJ2-3; D remains ambiguous. The sample in question was peripheral blood, obtained 28 days after the second AZD1222 dose. CDR3 region: CASSLVLRDTQYF. The CDR3 DNA reads TGTGCCAGCAGCTTAGTCCTCCGGGATACGCAGTATTTT.